The 10 T cell receptor beta chains listed next were all sequenced from one sample in a study of CD8+ T cells in alopecia areata. Extracted RNA was reverse transcribed into cDNA, the sequencing template. TCRdb's copy holds only in-frame clones and misses some; the assay was immunoSEQ multiplex PCR. The sample lists about 290,000 clones; about three fifths were seen once. Specified treatment: oral pan-JAK inhibitor, 5-10 mg twice daily. Sequenced here: CD4+ T cells sorted from blood, sampled at week 24, from a patient treated with tofacitinib. These receptor sequences come from a human donor with alopecia areata.

This clone came up a few times. The chain couples TRBV7-9 to TRBJ2-6, with D uncertain. Germline V lookup: CDR1 SEHNR, CDR2 FQNEAQ (reference sequence). Trimming stripped 5 bases from V and 12 bases from J, with 14 bases between. CDR3 size: 13 residues. DNA for the CDR3: TGTGCCAGCAGCCTAGGGTCGGACGGCGTCCTGACTTTC. Protein sequence: CASSLGSDGVLTF.

As regards this clone: Other DNA sequences in the same sample also yield this CDR3. The rearrangement uses TRBV5-1 and TRBJ2-5; possibly TRBD2 for D (5 bases). The length of the CDR3 is 14 residues. Per the germline V gene, CDR1 is SGHRS and CDR2 is YFSETQ. Trimming cost V 0 bases and J 0 bases, with 6 bases left between them. CDR3 loop: CASSLAGNQETQYF. The CDR3 region has the DNA TGCGCCAGCAGCTTGGCCGGGAACCAAGAGACCCAGTACTTC. The entire variable domain, with the rest obtained from reference TRBV5-1 and TRBJ2-5, is as follows: KAGVTQTPRYLIKTRGQQVTLSCSPISGHRSVSWYQQTPGQGLQFLFEYFSETQRNKGNFPGRFSGRQFSNSRSEMNVSTLELGDSALYLCASSLAGNQETQYFGPGTRLLVL.

V and J are TRBV29-1 and TRBJ1-3, with 9 bases fitting TRBD1. The J segment lost 1 base and the V segment lost 2 bases, leaving 3 bases of the junction unmatched. Germline CDR1 is SQVTM and CDR2 is ANQGSEA. This CDR3 contains 15 residues. This CDR3 reads CSVERGQGSGNTIYF. CDR3 bases: TGCAGCGTTGAAAGGGGACAGGGTTCTGGAAACACCATATATTTT. The full variable domain, its missing parts supplied by reference TRBV29-1 and TRBJ1-3, is SAVISQKPSRDICQRGTSLTIQCQVDSQVTMMFWYRQQPGQSLTLIATANQGSEATYESGFVIDKFPISRPNLTFSTLTVSNMSPEDSSIYLCSVERGQGSGNTIYFGEGSWLTVV.

V and J are TRBV5-1 and TRBJ2-5, with 11 bases fitting TRBD2. V gave up 4 bases and J gave up 2 bases; unmatched junction bases: 7. The germline V gene has CDR1 SGHRS and CDR2 YFSETQ. This CDR3 comprises 16 residues. Here the CDR3 DNA reads TGCGCCAGCAGCCGGAGCTGGACTAGCGGGCAAGAGACCCAGTACTTC. Its translation is CASSRSWTSGQETQYF.

This clone was counted a few times. The V call is TRBV29-1, the J call TRBJ2-7; D uncertain. CDR1 is SQVTM, CDR2 ANQGSEA, per germline. The CDR3 is 11 residues long. The germline V and J ends were trimmed by 6 bases and 2 bases, with 8 bases remaining between them. As DNA, the CDR3 is TGCAGCGTGACCGTTACCTACGAGCAGTACTTC. It codes for CSVTVTYEQYF.

This clone was recorded a few times. This sequence joins TRBV7-2 and TRBJ1-5; possibly TRBD1 for D (6 bases). CDR1 is SGHTA, CDR2 FQGNSA, per germline. This CDR3 contains 14 residues. V lost 4 bases and J 5 bases, leaving 12 bases between the germline ends. DNA for the CDR3: TGTGCCAGCAGCTCCCAGGGGAGGGATCAGCCCCAGCATTTT. The encoded protein is CASSSQGRDQPQHF.

The V call is TRBV30, the J call TRBJ1-5; D perhaps matches TRBD1 (5 bases). V gave up 1 base and J gave up 6 bases, with 16 bases separating them. CDR1 is GTSNPN, CDR2 SVGIG, per germline (reference sequence). The CDR3 runs 15 residues. The CDR3 here is CAWSEGSLYGQPQHF. CDR3 in DNA: TGTGCCTGGAGTGAGGGGTCTTTGTACGGTCAGCCCCAGCATTTT.

The rearrangement links TRBV6-1 to TRBJ2-7; D remains ambiguous. The CDR3 is made up of 13 amino acids. CDR1 is MNHNS, CDR2 SASEGT, per germline. V shed 8 bases and J shed 6 bases, with 17 bases lying between them. This CDR3 is CASAEGLYGEQYF. DNA of the CDR3: TGTGCCAGCGCCGAAGGTCTGTATGGCGAGCAGTACTTC.

This clone was seen a few times. The chain employs TRBV7-8 and TRBJ1-1; 8 nucleotides line up with TRBD1. With V trimmed by 5 bases and J by 1 base, 6 bases remained unmatched. The germline gives CDR1 SGHVS, CDR2 FQNEAQ. CDR3 length: 15 amino acids. The chain's CDR3 is CASSARGQANTEAFF. Written as DNA, the CDR3 is TGTGCCAGCAGCGCCAGGGGACAGGCGAACACTGAAGCTTTCTTT.

In its sample, this clone was seen once. J is TRBJ2-7 and V is TRBV29-1, with 9 bases fitting TRBD1. Trimming cost V 2 bases and J 5 bases; bases outside gene matches: 7. The CDR3 extends over 14 amino acids. Germline values: CDR1 SQVTM, CDR2 ANQGSEA. The CDR3 protein is CSVEYTGGSDEQYF. In DNA, the CDR3 is TGCAGCGTTGAATATACAGGGGGCAGTGACGAGCAGTACTTC.